The rows below give T cell receptor beta chains drawn from one sample of a study of T cell responses to AZD1222 COVID-19 vaccine. The protocol was immunoSEQ multiplex PCR, while the TCRdb copy is restricted to in-frame clones and leaves out a portion. The profile covers tens of thousands of clones, with roughly 90% appearing a single time and 4.2% taken by the ten largest. The sequences come from peripheral blood, collected on day 0 of AZD1222 vaccination. These receptors originate from an adult in good health. Each CDR3 is given with its conserved first and last residue. D genes are given only for firm matches. Rows may omit the clone size; those that give it use once, few, many or a size class.

NA	TRBJ1-1	NA	TRBV30	CAWRRGNTEAFF	TGTGCCTGGAGAAGGGGGAACACTGAAGCTTTCTTT
NA	TRBJ1-6	TRBD1	TRBV25-1	CASSGSWDRVSPLHF	TGTGCCAGCAGTGGGAGTTGGGACAGGGTTTCTCCCCTCCACTTT
NA	TRBJ2-3	TRBD2	TRBV24-1	CATSRTSGTDTQYF	TGTGCCACCAGTAGGACTAGCGGCACAGATACGCAGTATTTT
NA	TRBJ2-1	TRBD1	TRBV7-9	CASSSRTGDEQFF	TGTGCCAGCAGCTCACGGACAGGGGATGAGCAGTTCTTC
NA	TRBJ2-5	NA	TRBV11-3	CASSLAAGGQETQYF	TGTGCCAGCAGCCTCGCGGCAGGAGGGCAAGAGACCCAGTACTTC
NA	TRBJ2-1	NA	TRBV7-9	CASSLAGSHSYNEQFF	TGTGCCAGCAGCTTAGCCGGGAGCCACTCCTACAATGAGCAGTTCTTC
NA	TRBJ2-7	NA	TRBV7-9	CASSLSKGYEQYF	TGTGCCAGCAGCTTATCCAAAGGCTACGAGCAGTACTTC
once	TRBJ2-7	NA	TRBV29-1	CSVAPGGADEQYF	TGCAGCGTTGCCCCGGGGGGCGCGGACGAGCAGTACTTC
NA	TRBJ1-1	TRBD1	TRBV25-1	CASSEWGRGLYTEAFF	TGTGCCAGCAGTGAATGGGGCAGGGGGTTGTACACTGAAGCTTTCTTT
NA	TRBJ1-6	TRBD1	TRBV7-8	CASSEGQGPPLHF	TGTGCCAGCAGCGAAGGACAGGGCCCACCCCTCCACTTT
NA	TRBJ1-2	NA	TRBV19	CASNSGDTVRLGYTF	TGTGCCAGCAATTCCGGGGATACGGTTAGGTTGGGCTACACCTTC
once	TRBJ1-5	NA	TRBV19	CASSPRGVGVLQPQHF	TGTGCCAGTAGTCCTCGGGGGGTAGGGGTATTGCAGCCCCAGCATTTT
NA	TRBJ2-1	TRBD2	TRBV18	CASSPDGTSGNEQFF	TGTGCCAGCTCACCCGATGGGACTAGCGGTAATGAGCAGTTCTTC
NA	TRBJ1-3	NA	TRBV9	CASSGTANPSGNTIYF	TGTGCCAGCAGCGGGACAGCCAACCCCTCTGGAAACACCATATATTTT
NA	TRBJ2-1	NA	TRBV24-1	CATRDSSSYNEQFF	TGTGCCACCAGGGACTCGAGCTCCTACAATGAGCAGTTCTTC
NA	TRBJ1-1	TRBD1	TRBV6-5	CASIETGADTEAFF	TGTGCCAGCATCGAGACAGGGGCGGACACTGAAGCTTTCTTT
NA	TRBJ2-2	TRBD1	TRBV18	CASSQDRVNTGELFF	TGTGCCAGCTCACAAGACAGGGTTAACACCGGGGAGCTGTTTTTT
NA	TRBJ2-1	TRBD1	TRBV11-3	CASSPRGGTGGNEQFF	TGTGCCAGCAGCCCAAGAGGCGGGACAGGAGGAAATGAGCAGTTCTTC
NA	TRBJ1-4	NA	TRBV10-3	CAISEEGRTNEKLFF	TGTGCCATCAGTGAGGAGGGACGAACTAATGAAAAACTGTTTTTT
few	TRBJ1-5	NA	TRBV6-1	CASSEVIQGNQPQHF	TGTGCCAGCAGTGAAGTAATACAGGGTAATCAGCCCCAGCATTTT
NA	TRBJ2-1	TRBD1	TRBV3-1/TRBV3-2	CASSQDRTGYNEQFF	TGTGCCAGCAGCCAAGATAGGACAGGCTACAATGAGCAGTTCTTC
NA	TRBJ1-2	NA	TRBV2	CASSESPASEGGYTF	TGTGCCAGCAGTGAATCGCCGGCATCCGAGGGTGGCTACACCTTC
NA	TRBJ1-1	NA	TRBV5-1	CASSLGVASNTEAFF	TGCGCCAGCAGCTTGGGGGTAGCGTCGAACACTGAAGCTTTCTTT
few	TRBJ1-5	NA	TRBV19	CASKWGRGNQPQHF	TGTGCCAGTAAGTGGGGGCGAGGCAATCAGCCCCAGCATTTT
NA	TRBJ2-3	TRBD1	TRBV2	CASLEQGAKDTQYF	TGTGCCAGTTTGGAACAGGGGGCGAAAGATACGCAGTATTTT
NA	TRBJ2-2	NA	TRBV10-3	CAISESQAVTGELFF	TGTGCCATCAGTGAGTCGCAAGCAGTAACCGGGGAGCTGTTTTTT
NA	TRBJ1-5	NA	TRBV6-2/TRBV6-3	CASSYGWGASQPQHF	TGTGCCAGCAGTTACGGTTGGGGGGCTAGTCAGCCCCAGCATTTT
NA	TRBJ2-3	NA	TRBV3-1/TRBV3-2	CASRGSPDTQYF	TGTGCCAGCCGCGGGTCCCCAGATACGCAGTATTTT
NA	TRBJ2-5	TRBD2	TRBV5-4	CASSFWASGQETQYF	TGTGCCAGCAGCTTCTGGGCTAGCGGCCAAGAGACCCAGTACTTC
NA	TRBJ2-2	NA	TRBV4-3	CASSQVPGDPYTGELFF	TGCGCCAGCAGCCAAGTCCCGGGAGACCCCTACACCGGGGAGCTGTTTTTT
NA	TRBJ2-2	NA	TRBV5-1	CACRGTPSSGELFF	TGCGCCTGCCGCGGGACCCCTTCTTCCGGGGAGCTGTTTTTT
NA	TRBJ2-3	NA	TRBV2	CASSEVRGGTDTQYF	TGTGCCAGCAGTGAAGTGAGGGGGGGCACAGATACGCAGTATTTT
NA	TRBJ1-6	TRBD1	TRBV2	CARGQGDSPLHF	TGTGCCAGGGGACAGGGGGATTCACCCCTCCACTTT
few	TRBJ2-6	NA	TRBV5-1	CASRSSQFSGANVLTF	TGCGCCAGCAGATCTTCACAGTTCTCTGGGGCCAACGTCCTGACTTTC
NA	TRBJ2-5	TRBD1	TRBV5-1	CASSLGQRLTQETQYF	TGCGCCAGCAGCCTGGGACAGAGACTTACTCAAGAGACCCAGTACTTC
NA	TRBJ2-1	NA	TRBV7-3	CASSLTWAAEVEQFF	TGTGCCAGCAGCTTAACGTGGGCGGCCGAAGTGGAGCAGTTCTTC
NA	TRBJ2-5	TRBD1	TRBV5-1	CASKAGTGEETQYF	TGCGCCAGCAAGGCCGGGACAGGGGAAGAGACCCAGTACTTC
NA	TRBJ1-1	NA	TRBV7-2	CASSLRTEAFF	TGTGCCAGCAGCTTGAGGACTGAAGCTTTCTTT
NA	TRBJ1-1	NA	TRBV29-1	CSVEDLGIAFF	TGCAGCGTTGAAGATCTAGGGATTGCTTTCTTT
once	TRBJ2-3	NA	TRBV29-1	CSVQTDTQYF	TGCAGCGTACAAACAGATACGCAGTATTTT
NA	TRBJ1-2	NA	TRBV30	CASQSGNSANYGYTF	TGTGCCTCCCAATCCGGTAATAGTGCTAACTATGGCTACACCTTC
NA	TRBJ1-1	TRBD1	TRBV11-3	CASNLGGKAEAFF	TGTGCCAGCAACCTAGGGGGCAAGGCTGAAGCTTTCTTT
NA	TRBJ1-5	NA	TRBV2	CASSEQMSNQPQHF	TGTGCCAGCAGTGAACAGATGAGCAATCAGCCCCAGCATTTT
NA	TRBJ2-3	NA	TRBV4-2	CASSQGIKGVAEVADTQYF	TGTGCCAGCAGCCAAGGAATAAAGGGGGTAGCAGAGGTGGCAGATACGCAGTATTTT